At least ten counts were recorded for the clone carrying this T cell receptor (beta chain). Quantitative 5'-RACE was performed with molecular barcodes, and it yielded the TCR beta libraries. MiXCR, run by TCRdb on the 5' RACE reads, gives a single entry per CDR3 protein. This table holds about 230,000 distinct CDR3 sequences, 8.2% found once. The data derive from a study of CD8 T cells in ankylosing spondylitis. Trimming pared 4 bases from V and 2 bases from J, leaving 8 bases between. This CDR3 contains 13 residues. The chain recombines TRBV12-3 or TRBV12-4 with TRBJ2-5; D is uncertain. The TCR originated in a female donor with ankylosing spondylitis or in good health (not recorded which). The sample was blood, either unsorted or a sorted T cell fraction (not recorded which). This CDR3 reads CASSSQPQETQYF. The CDR3 DNA follows: TGTGCCAGCAGTTCCCAGCCTCAAGAGACCCAGTACTTC.